The entry that follows covers one TCR beta chain sequence. The data were obtained in a study of blood T cells in healthy people across ages. CDR3 length: 18 residues. Trimming shortened V by 2 bases and J by 0 bases, and 18 bases separated the two germline ends. Germline V gene lookup returns CDR1 MNHEY and CDR2 SVGAGI. It was with a sample-barcoded 5' primer and a J-beta primer mix that a second PCR of about 6 to 12 cycles was run. Each cDNA molecule received a tag from a template-switch adaptor that had 12 random nucleotides. From the 5' RACE reads, TCRdb called clonotypes with MiXCR, one entry per CDR3 protein. Of roughly 410,000 distinct CDR3 sequences in the sample, approximately 51% were seen once.

The TCR comes from a man aged 55 to 69 in good health. Sequenced sample: blood. The chain is built from TRBV6-5 and TRBJ2-3, with D tentatively TRBD1 (6 bases). This CDR3 is CASSYLETGPLSTDTQYF. The DNA for the CDR3 is TGTGCCAGCAGTTACCTCGAAACAGGGCCCTTAAGCACAGATACGCAGTATTTT.